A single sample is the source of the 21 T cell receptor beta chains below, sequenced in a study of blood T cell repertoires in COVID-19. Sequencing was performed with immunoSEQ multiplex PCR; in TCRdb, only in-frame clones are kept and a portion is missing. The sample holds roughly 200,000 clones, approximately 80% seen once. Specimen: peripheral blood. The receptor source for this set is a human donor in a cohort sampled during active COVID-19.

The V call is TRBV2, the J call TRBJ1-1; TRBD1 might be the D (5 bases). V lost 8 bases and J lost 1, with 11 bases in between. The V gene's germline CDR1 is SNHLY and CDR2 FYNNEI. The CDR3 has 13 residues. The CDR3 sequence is CASSSGGNTEAFF. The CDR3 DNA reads TGTGCCAGCTCCTCGGGGGGGAACACTGAAGCTTTCTTT.

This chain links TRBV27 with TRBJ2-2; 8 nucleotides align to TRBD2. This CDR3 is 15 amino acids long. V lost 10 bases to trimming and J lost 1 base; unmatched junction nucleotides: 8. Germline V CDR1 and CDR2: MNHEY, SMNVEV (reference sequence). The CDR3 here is CATSSTSGNTGELFF. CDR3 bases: TGTGCCACATCTAGTACTAGCGGGAACACCGGGGAGCTGTTTTTT.

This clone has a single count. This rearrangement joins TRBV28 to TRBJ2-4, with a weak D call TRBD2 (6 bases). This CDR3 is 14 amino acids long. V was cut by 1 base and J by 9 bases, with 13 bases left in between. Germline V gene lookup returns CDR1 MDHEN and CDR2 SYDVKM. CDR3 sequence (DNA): TGTGCCAGCAGTTTATTGTCTAGCGTGGGCATTCAGTACTTC. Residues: CASSLLSSVGIQYF.

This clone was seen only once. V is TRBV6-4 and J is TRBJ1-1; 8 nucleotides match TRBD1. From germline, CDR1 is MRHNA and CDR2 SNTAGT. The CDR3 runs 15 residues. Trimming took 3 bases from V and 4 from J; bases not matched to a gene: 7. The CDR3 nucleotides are TGTGCCAGCAGTGAGTCAGGGGGCAGGACCACTGAAGCTTTCTTT. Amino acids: CASSESGGRTTEAFF.

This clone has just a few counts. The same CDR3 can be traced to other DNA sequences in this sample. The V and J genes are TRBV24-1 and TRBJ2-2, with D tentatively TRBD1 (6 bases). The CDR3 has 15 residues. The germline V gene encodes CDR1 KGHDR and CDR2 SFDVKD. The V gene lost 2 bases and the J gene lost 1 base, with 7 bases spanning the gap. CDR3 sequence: CATSDSDRNTGELFF. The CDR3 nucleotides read TGTGCCACCAGTGATTCGGACAGGAACACCGGGGAGCTGTTTTTT.

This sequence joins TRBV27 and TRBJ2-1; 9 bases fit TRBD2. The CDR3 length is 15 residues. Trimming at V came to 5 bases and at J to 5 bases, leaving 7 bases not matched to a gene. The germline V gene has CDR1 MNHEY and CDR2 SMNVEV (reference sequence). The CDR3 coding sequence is TGTGCCAGCAGTCCTCATATAGCGGGAGACAATGAGCAGTTCTTC. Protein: CASSPHIAGDNEQFF.

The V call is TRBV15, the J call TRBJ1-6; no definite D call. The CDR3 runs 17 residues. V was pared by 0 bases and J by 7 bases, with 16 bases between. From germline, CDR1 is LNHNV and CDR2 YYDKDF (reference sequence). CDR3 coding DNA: TGTGCCACCAGCAGAGAAGGAGGAATTAACGGGAATTCACCCCTCCACTTT. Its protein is CATSREGGINGNSPLHF.

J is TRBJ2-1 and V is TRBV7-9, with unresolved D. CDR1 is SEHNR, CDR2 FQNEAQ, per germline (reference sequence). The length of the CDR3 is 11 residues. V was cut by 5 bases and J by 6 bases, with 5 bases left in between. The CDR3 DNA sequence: TGTGCCAGCAGCGAGGTCAATGAGCAGTTCTTC. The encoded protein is CASSEVNEQFF.

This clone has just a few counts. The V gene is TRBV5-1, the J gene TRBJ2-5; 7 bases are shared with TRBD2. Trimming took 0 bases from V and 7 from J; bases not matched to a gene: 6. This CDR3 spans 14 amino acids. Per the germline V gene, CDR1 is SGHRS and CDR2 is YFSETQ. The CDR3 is CASSLAAGVVTQYF. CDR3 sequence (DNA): TGCGCCAGCAGCTTGGCCGCGGGGGTGGTGACCCAGTACTTC. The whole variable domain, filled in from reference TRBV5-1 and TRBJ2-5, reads KAGVTQTPRYLIKTRGQQVTLSCSPISGHRSVSWYQQTPGQGLQFLFEYFSETQRNKGNFPGRFSGRQFSNSRSEMNVSTLELGDSALYLCASSLAAGVVTQYFGPGTRLLVL.

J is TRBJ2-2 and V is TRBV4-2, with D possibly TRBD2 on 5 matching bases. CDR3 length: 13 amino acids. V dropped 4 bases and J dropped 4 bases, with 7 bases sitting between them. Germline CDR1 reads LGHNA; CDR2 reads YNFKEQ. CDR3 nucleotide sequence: TGTGCCAGCAGCCTCACTAGCACCGGGGAGCTGTTTTTT. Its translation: CASSLTSTGELFF.

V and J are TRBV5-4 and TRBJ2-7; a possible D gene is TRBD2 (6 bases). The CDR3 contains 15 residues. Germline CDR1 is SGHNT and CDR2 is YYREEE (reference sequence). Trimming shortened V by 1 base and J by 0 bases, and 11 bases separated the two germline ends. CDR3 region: CASSLPGGTSYEQYF. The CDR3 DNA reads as TGTGCCAGCAGCTTGCCCGGCGGGACCTCCTACGAGCAGTACTTC.

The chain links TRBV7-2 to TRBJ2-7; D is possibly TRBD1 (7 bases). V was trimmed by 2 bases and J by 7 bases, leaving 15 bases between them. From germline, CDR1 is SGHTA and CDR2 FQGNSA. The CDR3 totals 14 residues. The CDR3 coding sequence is TGTGCCAGCAGCTTATTGGAGGGGGCGGGGGAGCAGTACGTC. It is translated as CASSLLEGAGEQYV.

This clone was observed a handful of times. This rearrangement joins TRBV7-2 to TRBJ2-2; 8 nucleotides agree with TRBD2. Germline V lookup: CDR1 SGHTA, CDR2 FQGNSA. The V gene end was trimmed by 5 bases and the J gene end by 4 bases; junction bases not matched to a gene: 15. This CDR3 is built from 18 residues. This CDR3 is CASSRHMTGTSPTGELFF. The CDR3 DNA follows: TGTGCCAGCAGCCGCCACATGACCGGGACTAGTCCCACCGGGGAGCTGTTTTTT. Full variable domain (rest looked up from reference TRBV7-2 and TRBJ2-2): GAGVSQSPSNKVTEKGKDVELRCDPISGHTALYWYRQSLGQGLEFLIYFQGNSAPDKSGLPSDRFSAERTGGSVSTLTIQRTQQEDSAVYLCASSRHMTGTSPTGELFFGEGSRLTVL.

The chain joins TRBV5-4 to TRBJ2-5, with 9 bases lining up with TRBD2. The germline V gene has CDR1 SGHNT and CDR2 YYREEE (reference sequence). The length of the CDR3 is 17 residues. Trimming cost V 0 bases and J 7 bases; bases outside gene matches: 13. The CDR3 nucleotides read TGTGCCAGCAGCTTGGGGCTAGCGGGGTCTGCCCCGGCGACCCAGTACTTC. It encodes CASSLGLAGSAPATQYF.

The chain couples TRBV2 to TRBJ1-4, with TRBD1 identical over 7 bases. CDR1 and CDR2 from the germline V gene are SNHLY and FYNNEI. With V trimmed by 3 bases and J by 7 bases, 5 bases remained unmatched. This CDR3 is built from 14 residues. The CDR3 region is CASSESQGGEKLFF. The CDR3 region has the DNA TGTGCCAGCAGTGAGTCCCAGGGGGGTGAAAAACTGTTTTTT.

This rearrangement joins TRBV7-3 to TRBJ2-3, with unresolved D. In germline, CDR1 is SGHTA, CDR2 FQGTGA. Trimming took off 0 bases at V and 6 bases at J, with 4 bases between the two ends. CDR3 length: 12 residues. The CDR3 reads CASSLTRDTQYF. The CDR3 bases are TGTGCCAGCAGCTTAACGCGGGATACGCAGTATTTT.

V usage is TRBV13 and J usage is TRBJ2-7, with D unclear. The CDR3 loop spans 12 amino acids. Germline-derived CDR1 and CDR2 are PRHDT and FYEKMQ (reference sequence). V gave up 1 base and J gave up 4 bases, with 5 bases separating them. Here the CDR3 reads CASSLAQYEQYF. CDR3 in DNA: TGTGCCAGCAGCTTAGCACAGTACGAGCAGTACTTC.

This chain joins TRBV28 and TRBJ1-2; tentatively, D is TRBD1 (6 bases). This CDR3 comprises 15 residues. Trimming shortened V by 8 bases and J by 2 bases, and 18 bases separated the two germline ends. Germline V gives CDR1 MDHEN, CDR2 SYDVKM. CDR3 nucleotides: TGTGCCAGCCAAACGGGGGGCAGTCACAACTATGGCTACACCTTC. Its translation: CASQTGGSHNYGYTF.

The CDR3 is CATSGVAGGSSYNEQFF. CDR3 DNA: TGTGCCACCAGTGGGGTAGCGGGGGGTTCTTCCTACAATGAGCAGTTCTTC. This sequence joins TRBV24-1 and TRBJ2-1; 10 positions match TRBD2. V lost 5 bases to trimming and J lost 1 base; unmatched junction nucleotides: 7. This CDR3 contains 17 residues. Germline V lookup: CDR1 KGHDR, CDR2 SFDVKD.

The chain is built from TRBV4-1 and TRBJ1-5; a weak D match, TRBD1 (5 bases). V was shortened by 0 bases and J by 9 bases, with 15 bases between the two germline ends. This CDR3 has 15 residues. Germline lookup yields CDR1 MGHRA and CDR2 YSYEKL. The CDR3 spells CASSQDWPGNLPQHF. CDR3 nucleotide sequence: TGCGCCAGCAGCCAAGATTGGCCAGGGAATTTGCCCCAGCATTTT.

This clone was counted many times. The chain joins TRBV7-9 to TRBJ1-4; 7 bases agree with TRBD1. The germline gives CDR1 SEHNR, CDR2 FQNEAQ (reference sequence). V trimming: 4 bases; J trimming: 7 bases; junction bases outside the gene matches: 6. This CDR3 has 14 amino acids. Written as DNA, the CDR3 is TGTGCCAGCAGCTCGGGACAGCCGACTGAAAAACTGTTTTTT. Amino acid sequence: CASSSGQPTEKLFF.